These T cell receptor beta chains were read from a single sample in a study of CD8+CD57+ T cells in acquired aplastic anemia. MiXCR was run by TCRdb on the reads, yielding one entry per CDR3 protein. In the table there are some 120,000 distinct CDR3 sequences, around 46% of which are singletons. The sample consisted of sorted CD4+, CD8+, or CD8+CD57+ T cells (not recorded which) from PBMCs. These receptor sequences come from a human donor in good health, serving as a control. Each CDR3 is given with its conserved first and last residue. The order of the fields is D gene, V gene, J gene, clone size, CDR3 protein, CDR3 DNA. D genes are given only for firm matches. Clone sizes are given selectively: once, few, many, or a class where the clone is expanded.

.	TRBV13	TRBJ1-4	.	CASSLPPGHEDEKLFF	TGTGCCAGCAGCTTACCTCCGGGACATGAGGATGAAAAACTGTTTTTT
TRBD1	TRBV20-1	TRBJ1-6	.	CSATRDRGKDSPLHF	TGCAGTGCTACCCGGGACAGGGGGAAAGATTCACCCCTCCACTTT
.	TRBV15	TRBJ1-1	.	CAASRLKNTEAFF	TGTGCCGCCAGCAGACTAAAGAACACTGAAGCTTTCTTT
TRBD2	TRBV12-3/TRBV12-4	TRBJ2-4	many	CASRVAGAAKNIQYF	TGTGCCAGCAGAGTAGCGGGGGCAGCCAAAAACATTCAGTACTTC
.	TRBV19	TRBJ2-2	.	CASSSQGNTGELFF	TGTGCCAGTAGCTCACAGGGGAACACCGGGGAGCTGTTTTTT
TRBD2	TRBV20-1	TRBJ2-5	.	CSASAGTSGVYQETQYF	TGCAGTGCTAGTGCCGGGACTAGCGGGGTGTACCAAGAGACCCAGTACTTC
.	TRBV9	TRBJ1-1	.	CASSVEEGQGTEAFF	TGTGCCAGCAGCGTAGAGGAGGGGCAGGGTACTGAAGCTTTCTTT
TRBD2	TRBV12-3/TRBV12-4	TRBJ2-5	once	CASSVSGDQETQYF	TGTGCCAGCAGCGTAAGCGGGGATCAAGAGACCCAGTACTTC
TRBD2	TRBV10-3	TRBJ2-3	.	CAISGTRADTQYF	TGTGCCATCAGCGGGACTAGGGCAGATACGCAGTATTTT
.	TRBV7-8	TRBJ2-4	.	CASSQGTWGNIQYF	TGTGCCAGCAGCCAGGGGACCTGGGGAAACATTCAGTACTTC
.	TRBV3-1	TRBJ1-1	many	CASSKGETGTEAFF	TGTGCCAGTAGTAAGGGGGAGACAGGCACTGAAGCTTTCTTT
.	TRBV19	TRBJ2-3	.	CASSTSSTDTQYF	TGTGCCAGTAGTACTAGCAGCACAGATACGCAGTATTTT
.	TRBV12-5	TRBJ2-7	.	CASGPRPLRDEQYF	TGTGCTAGTGGACCCCGACCCCTGAGGGACGAGCAGTACTTC
.	TRBV4-3	TRBJ1-3	.	CASSQEGAHQNTIYF	TGCGCCAGCAGCCAAGAGGGGGCACATCAAAACACCATATATTTT
.	TRBV12-3/TRBV12-4	TRBJ1-5	few	CASSLNSGLQMPQHF	TGTGCCAGCAGTTTAAATTCTGGTCTCCAAATGCCCCAGCATTTT
TRBD1	TRBV5-6	TRBJ2-1	.	CASSRGQVNEQFF	TGTGCCAGCAGTAGGGGACAGGTCAATGAGCAGTTCTTC
.	TRBV24-1	TRBJ1-5	once	CATVSDPGYSNQPQHF	TGTGCCACTGTGTCGGACCCGGGGTATAGCAATCAGCCCCAGCATTTT
.	TRBV3-1	TRBJ1-4	many	CASSPRAQTNEKLFF	TGTGCCAGCAGCCCTCGCGCACAGACGAATGAAAAACTGTTTTTT
.	TRBV12-3/TRBV12-4	TRBJ2-1	many	CASSPHGGSEFF	TGTGCCAGCAGTCCCCACGGGGGTTCGGAGTTCTTC
TRBD2	TRBV9	TRBJ2-3	.	CASSPLGAGELTDTQYF	TGTGCCAGCAGCCCCTTAGGAGCGGGGGAGTTGACAGATACGCAGTATTTT
.	TRBV5-4	TRBJ2-6	.	CASSLPGSGANVLTF	TGTGCCAGCAGCCTGCCAGGGTCCGGGGCCAACGTCCTGACTTTC
TRBD1	TRBV29-1	TRBJ1-4	few	CSATQGAQAEKLFF	TGCAGCGCCACTCAGGGGGCGCAGGCTGAAAAACTGTTTTTT
.	TRBV19	TRBJ1-4	many	CASRTLGATNEKLFF	TGTGCCAGCAGGACCCTTGGAGCAACTAATGAAAAACTGTTTTTT
TRBD1	TRBV11-2	TRBJ2-1	many	CASSLDLGQGSNEQFF	TGTGCCAGCAGCTTAGATCTAGGACAGGGCTCCAATGAGCAGTTCTTC
.	TRBV11-2	TRBJ1-2	.	CASSLDIQGGRYGYTF	TGTGCCAGCAGCTTAGATATACAGGGAGGCCGCTATGGCTACACCTTC
.	TRBV9	TRBJ2-1	.	CASSAQTGYYNEQFF	TGTGCCAGCAGCGCCCAGACCGGATACTACAATGAGCAGTTCTTC
.	TRBV25-1	TRBJ2-3	once	CASSRTLSTQYF	TGTGCCAGCAGTAGGACTCTAAGTACGCAGTATTTT
.	TRBV19	TRBJ2-7	many	CASSTRSYEQYF	TGTGCCAGTAGTACCAGATCCTACGAGCAGTACTTC